This is a list of T cell receptor beta chains from one sample in a study of blood T cell repertoires in COVID-19. Data came from immunoSEQ multiplex PCR; TCRdb stores just in-frame clones and leaves some out. The table lists approximately 82,000 clones, approximately 82% of them singletons. The specimen was peripheral blood. All receptors derive from a woman aged 55-69 years with acute or convalescent COVID-19. Both conserved end residues are part of each CDR3. D genes are given only for firm matches. Clone size is shown for a subset of rows, as once, few, many or a class of expanded clone.

. | TRBJ2-2 | . | TRBV11-3 | TGTGCCAGCAGCCCTCATTCTGGGACTGCGGGGGAGCTGTTTTTT | CASSPHSGTAGELFF
. | TRBJ1-1 | TRBD1 | TRBV29-1 | TGCAGCGTGAAGGGACAGGGGGCCCCTGAGGCTTTCTTT | CSVKGQGAPEAFF
few | TRBJ1-5 | . | TRBV18 | TGTGCCAGCTCATTACAGGGATTAGGCAATCAGCCCCAGCATTTT | CASSLQGLGNQPQHF
once | TRBJ1-2 | . | TRBV10-1 | TGCGCCAGCCCTTGGCGCGGGACCCCCTATGGCTACACCTTC | CASPWRGTPYGYTF
. | TRBJ2-3 | TRBD1 | TRBV5-1 | TGCGCCAGCAGCTTGGGACAGGGTCCAGATACGCAGTATTTT | CASSLGQGPDTQYF
. | TRBJ1-2 | . | TRBV24-1 | TGTGCCACCAGTGATCCGGGTGGCTACACCTTC | CATSDPGGYTF
once | TRBJ2-6 | . | TRBV7-8 | TGTGCCAGCAGCTCCCCGTTCGGGGCCAACGTCCTGACTTTC | CASSSPFGANVLTF
. | TRBJ2-3 | . | TRBV7-9 | TGTGCCAGCAGCTTAGCGGGAGCAGATACGCAGTATTTT | CASSLAGADTQYF
few | TRBJ2-1 | . | TRBV4-1 | TGCGCCAGCAGCCAAGAGGGCCACAATGAGCAGTTCTTC | CASSQEGHNEQFF
once | TRBJ1-1 | . | TRBV3-1/TRBV3-2 | TGTGCCAGCAGCCTTTCCGACTCCAGGGGAAACACTGAAGCTTTCTTT | CASSLSDSRGNTEAFF
. | TRBJ2-5 | TRBD2 | TRBV9 | TGTGCCAGCAGCATTCACCCCGGACTAGCGTTCGATGAGACCCAGTACTTC | CASSIHPGLAFDETQYF
. | TRBJ2-5 | . | TRBV19 | TGTGCCAGTAGTATGGGCCGACTAGTACTCGGAGAGACCCAGTACTTC | CASSMGRLVLGETQYF
. | TRBJ1-3 | . | TRBV4-1 | TGCGCCAGCAGCCACAACGCCGGGAGCTCTGGAAACACCATATATTTT | CASSHNAGSSGNTIYF
. | TRBJ1-5 | . | TRBV7-2 | TGTGCCAGCAGCCCTTATAGCAATCAGCCCCAGCATTTT | CASSPYSNQPQHF
. | TRBJ1-1 | TRBD1 | TRBV7-9 | TGTGCCAGCAGCCTTCAAGAGGGGGCTGACACTGAAGCTTTCTTT | CASSLQEGADTEAFF
. | TRBJ1-1 | TRBD1 | TRBV4-3 | TGCGCCAGCAGCCTTCGGGGACAGGGGGGAGGTGAAGCTTTCTTT | CASSLRGQGGGEAFF